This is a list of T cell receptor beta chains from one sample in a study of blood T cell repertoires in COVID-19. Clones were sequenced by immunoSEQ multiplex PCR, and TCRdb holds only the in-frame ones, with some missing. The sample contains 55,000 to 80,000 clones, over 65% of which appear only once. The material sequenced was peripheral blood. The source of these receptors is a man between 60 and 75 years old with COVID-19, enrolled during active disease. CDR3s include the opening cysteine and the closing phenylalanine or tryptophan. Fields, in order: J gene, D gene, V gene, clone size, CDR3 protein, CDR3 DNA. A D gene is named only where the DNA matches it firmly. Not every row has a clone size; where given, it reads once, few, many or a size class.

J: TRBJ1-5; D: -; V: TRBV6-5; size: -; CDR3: CASRKQGGSNQPQHF; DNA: TGTGCCAGCAGAAAACAGGGAGGGAGCAATCAGCCCCAGCATTTT
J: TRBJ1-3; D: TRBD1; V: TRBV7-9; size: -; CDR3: CASSLTGQGGLDTIYF; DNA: TGTGCCAGCAGCTTAACCGGACAGGGCGGGTTAGACACCATATATTTT
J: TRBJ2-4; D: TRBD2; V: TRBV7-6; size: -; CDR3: CASSLYGGAARNIQYF; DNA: TGTGCCAGCAGCTTATACGGGGGGGCTGCGCGAAACATTCAGTACTTC
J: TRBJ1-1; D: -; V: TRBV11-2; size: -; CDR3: CASSLGDTEAFF; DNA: TGTGCCAGCAGTCTAGGGGACACTGAAGCTTTCTTT
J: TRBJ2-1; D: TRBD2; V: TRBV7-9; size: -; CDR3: CASSTGLAGGNEQFF; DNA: TGTGCCAGCAGCACAGGACTAGCGGGAGGCAATGAGCAGTTCTTC
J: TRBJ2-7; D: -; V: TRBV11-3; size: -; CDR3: CASSKSRTASYEQYF; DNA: TGTGCCAGCAGCAAGTCCCGGACAGCCTCCTACGAGCAGTACTTC
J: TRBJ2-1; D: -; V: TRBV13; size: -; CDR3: CASSSYNEQFF; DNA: TGTGCCAGCAGCTCGTACAATGAGCAGTTCTTC
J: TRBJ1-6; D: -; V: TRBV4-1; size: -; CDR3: CASGTPRDSSYNSPLHF; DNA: TGCGCCAGCGGCACTCCCCGCGACAGCTCCTATAATTCACCCCTCCACTTT
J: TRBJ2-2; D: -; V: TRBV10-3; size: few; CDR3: CAIRTDTGELFF; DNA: TGTGCCATCAGGACAGACACCGGGGAGCTGTTTTTT
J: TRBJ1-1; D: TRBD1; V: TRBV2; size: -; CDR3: CASSIQGVGTEAFF; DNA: TGTGCCAGCAGCATACAGGGGGTGGGCACTGAAGCTTTCTTT
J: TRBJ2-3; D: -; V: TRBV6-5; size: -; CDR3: CATSLGGGTDTQYF; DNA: TGTGCCACCTCCTTAGGGGGGGGGACAGATACGCAGTATTTT
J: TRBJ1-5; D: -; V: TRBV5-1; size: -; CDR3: CASSFSQGQPQHF; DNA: TGCGCCAGCAGCTTCTCCCAGGGTCAGCCCCAGCATTTT
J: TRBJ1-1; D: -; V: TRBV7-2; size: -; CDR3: CASSSSRGNTEAFF; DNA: TGTGCCAGCAGCTCCTCTCGCGGAAACACTGAAGCTTTCTTT
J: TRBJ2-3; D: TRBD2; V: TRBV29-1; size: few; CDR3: CSVRPSGADTQYF; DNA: TGCAGCGTCCGTCCTAGCGGCGCAGATACGCAGTATTTT
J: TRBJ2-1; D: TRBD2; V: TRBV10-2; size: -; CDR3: CASGGVTAPNEQFF; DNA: TGCGCCAGCGGGGGGGTCACGGCTCCCAATGAGCAGTTCTTC
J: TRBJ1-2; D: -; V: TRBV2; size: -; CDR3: CASRDLRSAYGYTF; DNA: TGTGCCAGCAGAGACCTACGCAGCGCATATGGCTACACCTTC
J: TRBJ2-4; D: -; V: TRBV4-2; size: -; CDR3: CASSQGRAGPVAKNIQYF; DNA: TGTGCCAGCAGCCAAGGTAGGGCGGGCCCAGTGGCCAAAAACATTCAGTACTTC
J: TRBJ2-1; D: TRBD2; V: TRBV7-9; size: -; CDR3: CASTLAGGPSEQFF; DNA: TGTGCCAGCACCCTAGCGGGAGGGCCTTCTGAGCAGTTCTTC
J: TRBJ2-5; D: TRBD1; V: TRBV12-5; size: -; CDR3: CASGLGQAPTETQYF; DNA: TGTGCTAGTGGTTTAGGACAGGCCCCCACGGAGACCCAGTACTTC
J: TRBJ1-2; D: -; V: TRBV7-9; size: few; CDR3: CASSRGGGYTF; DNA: TGTGCCAGCAGCCGAGGGGGTGGCTACACCTTC
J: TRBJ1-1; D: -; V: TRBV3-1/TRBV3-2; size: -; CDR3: CASNSGDNTEAFF; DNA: TGTGCCAGCAACTCGGGAGACAACACTGAAGCTTTCTTT
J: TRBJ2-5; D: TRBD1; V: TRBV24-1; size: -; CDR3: CATSDGTGEEETQYF; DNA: TGTGCCACCAGTGATGGGACAGGGGAGGAAGAGACCCAGTACTTC
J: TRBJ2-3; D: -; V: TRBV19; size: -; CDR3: CASTLQSPSTDTQYF; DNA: TGTGCCAGTACCCTCCAGTCTCCTAGCACAGATACGCAGTATTTT
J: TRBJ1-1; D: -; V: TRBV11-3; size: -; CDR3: CASSLAENTEAFF; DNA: TGTGCCAGCAGCTTGGCAGAGAACACTGAAGCTTTCTTT
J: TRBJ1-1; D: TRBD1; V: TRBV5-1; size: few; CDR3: CASSPGTGVNTEAFF; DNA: TGCGCCAGCAGCCCCGGGACAGGAGTGAACACTGAAGCTTTCTTT
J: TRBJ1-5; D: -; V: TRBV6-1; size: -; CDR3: CASSERVQPQHF; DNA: TGTGCCAGCAGTGAACGGGTTCAGCCCCAGCATTTT
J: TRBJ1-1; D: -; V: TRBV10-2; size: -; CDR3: CASSESNTNTEAFF; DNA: TGCGCCAGCAGTGAGTCTAATACAAACACTGAAGCTTTCTTT
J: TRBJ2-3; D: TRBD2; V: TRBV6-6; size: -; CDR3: CASSYAAGGTDTQYF; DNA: TGTGCCAGCAGTTACGCAGCGGGAGGTACAGATACGCAGTATTTT
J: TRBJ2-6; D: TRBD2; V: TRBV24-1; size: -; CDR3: CATSDNSGGSGANVLTF; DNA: TGTGCCACCAGTGATAATAGCGGGGGCTCTGGGGCCAACGTCCTGACTTTC
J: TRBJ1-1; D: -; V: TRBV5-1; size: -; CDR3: CASSPRGVNEAFF; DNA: TGCGCCAGCAGCCCCCGGGGAGTTAATGAAGCTTTCTTT
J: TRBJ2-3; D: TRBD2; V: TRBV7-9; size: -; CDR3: CASSSGLAGPTDTQYF; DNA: TGTGCCAGCAGTTCGGGACTAGCGGGACCCACAGATACGCAGTATTTT
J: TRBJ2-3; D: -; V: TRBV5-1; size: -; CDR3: CASSFAGTSTDTQYF; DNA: TGCGCCAGCAGCTTCGCGGGGACTAGCACAGATACGCAGTATTTT
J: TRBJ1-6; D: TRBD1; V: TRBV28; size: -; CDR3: CASGQGIRSPLHF; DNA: TGTGCCAGTGGACAGGGGATAAGATCACCCCTCCACTTT
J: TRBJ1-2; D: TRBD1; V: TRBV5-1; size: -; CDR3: CASSADRGRSYGYTF; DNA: TGCGCCAGCAGCGCGGACAGGGGCCGCAGCTATGGCTACACCTTC
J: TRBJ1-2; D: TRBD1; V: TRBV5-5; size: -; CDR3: CASSLAGTGVYGYTF; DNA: TGTGCCAGCAGCTTGGCCGGGACAGGGGTCTATGGCTACACCTTC
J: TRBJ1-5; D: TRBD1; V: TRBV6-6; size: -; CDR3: CASSYGTGVNQPQHF; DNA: TGTGCCAGCAGTTACGGGACAGGGGTTAATCAGCCCCAGCATTTT
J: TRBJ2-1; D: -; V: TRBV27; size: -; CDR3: CASGTGTLNEQFF; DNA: TGTGCCAGCGGTACCGGGACACTAAATGAGCAGTTCTTC
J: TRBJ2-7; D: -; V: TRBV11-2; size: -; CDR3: CASSLVDRDYEQYF; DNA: TGTGCCAGCAGCTTAGTAGACAGAGACTACGAGCAGTACTTC